Reported below is one TCR beta chain. The antigen it recognizes is unknown. No base quality information exists; no much larger clone differs at one position. Per the publication, the time point label means: about 28 days (+/-7) after the second vaccine dose. AZD1222 recipients with second doses at about 4 weeks or about 12 weeks were pooled, because spike-specific TCR depth and breadth did not differ between schedules. Vaccinee samples were obtained from the UK trials COV001 and COV002, which included a single-blind randomized controlled phase 2/3 trial of AZD1222 (ChAdOx1 nCoV-19) in healthy adults. For TCRbeta chain sequencing, PBMC samples from trial participants were taken at day 0 and at day 28 after the second dose. The CDR3 regions of human TCRbeta chains were subjected to immunosequencing. The original pipeline was this. TCRs in the repertoires were matched against a reference library of SARS-CoV-2-specific TCRs that had been generated with the MIRA antigen-specificity platform. Breadth was defined as the fraction of unique TCRs that were SARS-CoV-2-associated. Depth was defined as the fraction of total T cells that were SARS-CoV-2-associated. Using the MIRA data, every spike-specific TCR was mapped to the spike region that the TCR reacted to and assigned to either a CD4 or a CD8 class. Log10-transformed breadth and depth values were compared by one-way ANOVA with Sidak's multiple comparisons tests. The immuneACCESS repertoire file appears here via TCRdb, limited to in-frame rearrangements. These files lack a portion of the clones; in checked studies, under half of the deficit traces to unresolved V genes, and the cause of the others is not known. That table is the source of V, J and clone size, and D and trimming were worked out from the DNA. Present in this sample are more than 150,000 clones, about 91% of which were seen just once. The ten largest clones add up to 1.3% of the sample.

This entry belongs to a study of T cell responses to AZD1222 COVID-19 vaccine (dated by TCRdb to about 2021). Regarding the research as a whole: TCR sequencing covered 233 trial participants: nearly 210 given two doses of AZD1222 and around 26 given two doses of MenACWY control vaccine. Trial participants were enrolled by age into subgroups of 18-55, 56-69 and 70-plus years, and around 150, 28 and 57 TCR-sequenced participants, respectively, were included in these subgroups.

The germline V gene supplies CDR1 MDHEN and CDR2 SYDVKM. Ends trimmed: V by 5 bases, J by 8 bases; bases unmatched to a gene: 16. Taken from cysteine to phenylalanine, the CDR3 has 16 residues. The only DNA kept is the CDR3, 48 bases in frame from the first base. General findings and caveats noted by the study authors: Because no samples from the day 14 peak response were available, repertoires could be characterized only after the peak T cell response. Reportedly, almost half of the unique spike-specific TCRs recognized epitopes lying outside the regions that are mutated in the B.1.351 and B.1.1.7 variants. After two AZD1222 doses, both the breadth and the depth of spike-specific TCRs were significantly higher than at day 0 and than in MenACWY recipients. Only five to seven AZD1222 recipients were SARS-CoV-2 seropositive at baseline, limiting conclusions about previously exposed vaccinees. Participants were mostly white British and included more females than males, and it was suggested by the authors that clonal diversity may have been underestimated. In the small 56-69-year group, the increase in depth fell short of significance, most likely because of low power. The whole spike protein was spanned by vaccine-associated CD4 TCRs, and dominant responses were seen in regions 160-218 and 743-854.

Here the chain combines TRBV28 and TRBJ1-2; 8 junctional bases match TRBD1. This receptor was taken from an adult who received the AZD1222 COVID-19 vaccine. This specimen consisted of peripheral blood, obtained 28 days after the second AZD1222 dose. The DNA is as follows: TGTGCCAGCAGTCTAAGCTCTCATCAGGGGGCGAACGGCTACACCTTC. Translated, it reads CASSLSSHQGANGYTF.